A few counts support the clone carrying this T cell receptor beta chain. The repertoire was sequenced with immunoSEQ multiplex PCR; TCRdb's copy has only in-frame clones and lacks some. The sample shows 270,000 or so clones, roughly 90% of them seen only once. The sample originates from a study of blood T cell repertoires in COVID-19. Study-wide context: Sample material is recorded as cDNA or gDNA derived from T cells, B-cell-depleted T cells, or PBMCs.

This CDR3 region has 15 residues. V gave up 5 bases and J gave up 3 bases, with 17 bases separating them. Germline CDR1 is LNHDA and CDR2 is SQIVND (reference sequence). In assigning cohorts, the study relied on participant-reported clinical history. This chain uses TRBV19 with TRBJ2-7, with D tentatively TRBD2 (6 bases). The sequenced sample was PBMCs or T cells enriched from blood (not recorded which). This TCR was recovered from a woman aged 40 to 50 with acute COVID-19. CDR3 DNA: TGTGCCAGTAGTGCCCTTAGCGGCATGGACTACGAGCAGTACTTC. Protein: CASSALSGMDYEQYF.